One and the same sample provided the 18 T cell receptor beta chains below, sequenced in a study of vaccination and CD4 T cells after COVID-19 (dated by TCRdb to the early 2020s). Which antigens these TCRs recognize remains unknown. Library preparation employed PCR. The instrument given in TCRdb is Illumina iSeq 100. TCR sequencing of DNA from cultured CD4+ T cells used the Oncomine TCR Beta short-read assay at the Johns Hopkins FTIC core. The public sequencing data were trimmed at Q25 with fastp and processed into clonotypes with MiXCR by TCRdb, which kept only in-frame beta chains. Records with the same CDR3 protein are collapsed into one entry carrying the most frequent genes and DNA. In this sample the table shows tens of thousands of distinct CDR3 sequences, around 66% of which occur a single time. Under 6.5% of the sample goes to the ten largest clones. The treatment or condition label of this sample denotes: roughly ten-day PBMC culture with coronavirus spike peptide pools or control peptides (ViraFEST assay).

The sample consisted of CD4+ T cells from blood, cultured in vitro. The receptors were gathered from a human donor who had recovered from COVID-19.

This clonotype occurred a few times. This chain uses TRBV25-1 with TRBJ2-1; D is possibly TRBD1 or TRBD2 (5 bases each). V gave up 4 bases and J gave up 2 bases, with 12 bases separating them. The CDR3 has 15 residues. Germline V CDR1 and CDR2: MGHDK, SYGVNS. The CDR3 protein is CASSGGVVTYNEQFF. For the CDR3, the DNA is TGTGCCAGCAGTGGAGGGGTGGTAACCTACAATGAGCAGTTCTTC.

The genes are TRBV6-1 and TRBJ1-3, with D maybe TRBD1 (5 bases). Between the trimmed V and J ends, which lost 10 bases and 4 bases, there was a span of 14 bases. CDR3 size: 13 residues. Per the germline V gene, CDR1 is MNHNS and CDR2 is SASEGT. The CDR3 spells CATTGFLGNTIYF. The CDR3 nucleotides are TGTGCCACCACAGGATTCCTCGGAAACACCATATATTTT.

This chain connects TRBV7-2 to TRBJ2-7; the match to TRBD2 covers 7 bases. Trimming took 0 bases from V and 3 from J; bases not matched to a gene: 2. The CDR3 is 14 amino acids. Germline V gives CDR1 SGHTA, CDR2 FQGNSA. The CDR3 DNA reads as TGTGCCAGCAGCTTAGCGCGGGGGAACTACGAGCAGTACTTC. This codes for CASSLARGNYEQYF.

This clonotype was observed once. This chain links TRBV7-2 with TRBJ1-5; 7 bases agree with TRBD1. V was pared by 5 bases and J by 2 bases, with 3 bases of the junction left unmatched. In germline, CDR1 is SGHTA, CDR2 FQGNSA. The CDR3 sequence is 14 residues long. CDR3 region: CASSPGGGNQPQHF. DNA for the CDR3: TGTGCCAGCAGCCCAGGGGGGGGCAATCAGCCCCAGCATTTT.

This clonotype was counted a few times. The rearrangement uses TRBV20-1 and TRBJ2-2; tentative D call: TRBD2 (6 bases). The germline V gene encodes CDR1 DFQATT and CDR2 SNEGSKA (reference sequence). The length of the CDR3 is 17 residues. Trimming took 0 bases from V and 0 from J, leaving 14 bases between them. The DNA of the CDR3 is TGCAGTGCTAGAGATATGAAGTTAGCGGCGAACACCGGGGAGCTGTTTTTT. Translating gives CSARDMKLAANTGELFF.

The table lists this clonotype with a few counts. The chain recombines TRBV19 with TRBJ2-7, with TRBD2 matching over 8 bases. The junction had 3 bases not matched to a gene; V was cut back by 4 bases and J by 1 base. The CDR3 has 14 residues. Per germline, CDR1 LNHDA and CDR2 SQIVND (reference sequence). As DNA, the CDR3 is TGTGCCAGTAGTAGACTAGCGCGATCCTACGAGCAGTACTTC. Encoded protein: CASSRLARSYEQYF.

The V call is TRBV14, the J call TRBJ2-1, with 9 bases lining up with TRBD1. V was pared by 7 bases and J by 4 bases, with 11 bases of the junction left unmatched. The CDR3 length is 16 residues. Looked up from germline, CDR1 is SGHDN and CDR2 is FVKESK. The CDR3 DNA is TGTGCCAGCAACCCAAGGGGACAGGGTTTGTACAATGAGCAGTTCTTC. The encoded protein is CASNPRGQGLYNEQFF. Full variable domain (outside the CDR3, taken from reference TRBV14 and TRBJ2-1): EAGVTQFPSHSVIEKGQTVTLRCDPISGHDNLYWYRRVMGKEIKFLLHFVKESKQDESGMPNNRFLAERTGGTYSTLKVQPAELEDSGVYFCASNPRGQGLYNEQFFGPGTRLTVL.

The rearrangement links TRBV6-5 to TRBJ1-5; unclear D gene. This CDR3 region has 15 residues. Germline V gene data show CDR1 as MNHEY and CDR2 as SVGAGI. The V end lost 4 bases, the J end lost 2 bases, and 12 bases lay between the germline ends. CDR3 sequence (DNA): TGTGCCAGCAGTTTGTCCATGTTCGGCAATCAGCCCCAGCATTTT. Protein: CASSLSMFGNQPQHF.

This clonotype was detected only a few times. The chain joins TRBV4-3 to TRBJ2-7; 11 bases fit TRBD2. J gave up 3 bases and V 0 bases, and 4 bases lay outside the gene matches. The CDR3 has 16 residues. Germline V gives CDR1 LGHNA, CDR2 YSLEER. The CDR3 here is CASSQEPGTSGYEQYF. The DNA for the CDR3 is TGCGCCAGCAGCCAAGAGCCCGGGACTAGCGGCTACGAGCAGTACTTC.

The gene calls are TRBV7-9 and TRBJ2-1; 11 bases are shared with TRBD2. V dropped 4 bases and J dropped 4; count of bases not matched to a gene: 3. The germline CDR1 and CDR2 sequences are SEHNR and FQNEAQ (reference sequence). This CDR3 is built from 15 residues. CDR3 amino acids: CASSSGTSGYNEQFF. CDR3 nucleotide sequence: TGTGCCAGCAGCTCCGGGACTAGCGGATACAATGAGCAGTTCTTC.

The chain uses TRBV20-1 and TRBJ1-6; tentative D call: TRBD1 (6 bases). There are 15 residues in the CDR3. From germline, CDR1 is DFQATT and CDR2 SNEGSKA (reference sequence). The V gene lost 3 bases and the J gene lost 4 bases, with 13 bases spanning the gap. The CDR3 nucleotides read TGCAGTGCTAGTCGTCCAGGGGCATATAATTCACCCCTCCACTTT. Translated, it gives CSASRPGAYNSPLHF.

This clonotype showed up just a few times. J is TRBJ2-1 and V is TRBV20-1; D gene unclear. Trimming took off 5 bases at V and 5 bases at J, with 10 bases between the two ends. The CDR3 contains 12 residues. The germline CDR1 and CDR2 sequences are DFQATT and SNEGSKA (reference sequence). CDR3 in amino acids: CSARLDDNEQFF. The CDR3 coding sequence is TGCAGTGCTCGGTTGGATGACAATGAGCAGTTCTTC.

CDR3 sequence reads: CASRRPSYTGELFF. The CDR3 nucleotides read TGTGCCAGCAGGCGGCCCTCGTACACCGGGGAGCTGTTTTTT. The V and J genes are TRBV12-3 or TRBV12-4 and TRBJ2-2; D gene ambiguous. The CDR3 is made up of 14 amino acids. Trimming removed 6 bases from V and 3 bases from J, with 11 bases in between.

The chain is built from TRBV6-5 and TRBJ1-1; D remains ambiguous. The CDR3 loop spans 15 amino acids. Trimming removed 0 bases from V and 2 bases from J, with 10 bases in between. Germline V gives CDR1 MNHEY, CDR2 SVGAGI. Written as DNA, the CDR3 is TGTGCCAGCAGTTACTCGGGTCCAGACAACACTGAAGCTTTCTTT. Its translation: CASSYSGPDNTEAFF.

The rearrangement uses TRBV20-1 and TRBJ2-5; 12 nucleotides align to TRBD2. Germline V gives CDR1 DFQATT, CDR2 SNEGSKA (reference sequence). The CDR3 consists of 17 residues. V shed 2 bases and J 4 bases; nucleotides not matched to a gene: 11. The CDR3 nucleotides are TGCAGTGCTAGACTAGCGGGAGGGCCCTATCTGCGAGAGACCCAGTACTTC. This encodes CSARLAGGPYLRETQYF.

The chain couples TRBV7-2 to TRBJ2-1, with D perhaps matching TRBD1 (6 bases). The CDR3 totals 16 residues. CDR1 and CDR2 from the germline V gene are SGHTA and FQGNSA. V was clipped by 6 bases and J by 0 bases, with 15 bases between them. The CDR3 here is CASRSGHRSSYNEQFF. The CDR3 bases are TGTGCCAGCAGGTCGGGACATAGGAGCTCCTACAATGAGCAGTTCTTC.

The V call is TRBV20-1, the J call TRBJ2-1, with 9 bases matching TRBD1. This CDR3 is built from 14 residues. Germline CDR1 DFQATT, CDR2 SNEGSKA (reference sequence). The V and J ends lost 3 bases and 15 bases, in that order; junction bases with no gene match: 15. The CDR3 is CSARRQGDGGRMFF. The CDR3 DNA is TGCAGTGCTAGGCGACAGGGGGACGGAGGCCGGATGTTCTTC.

This clonotype has only one observation. The chain recombines TRBV20-1 with TRBJ2-3; D possibly corresponds to TRBD2 (7 bases). The germline CDR1 and CDR2 sequences are DFQATT and SNEGSKA (reference sequence). CDR3 length: 14 amino acids. V gave up 6 bases and J gave up 3 bases, with 16 bases separating them. CDR3 sequence: CSAPNGGRTDTQYF. CDR3 nucleotides: TGCAGTGCCCCGAACGGGGGGCGGACAGATACGCAGTATTTT.